These T cell receptor beta chains were read from a single sample in a study of T cell responses to AZD1222 COVID-19 vaccine. Using immunoSEQ multiplex PCR, the repertoire was profiled, and TCRdb retains in-frame clones only, with some absent. Of around 190,000 clones listed, more than 85% are singletons. The sequences come from peripheral blood, collected 28 days after the second AZD1222 dose. The receptors were gathered from an adult who received the AZD1222 COVID-19 vaccine. The CDR3 runs from the conserved cysteine through the conserved F or W. The D gene is left open where the match is weak. Some rows have no size entry. The others give once, few or many, or a class for an expanded clone.

V gene	J gene	D gene	clone size	CDR3 protein	CDR3 DNA
TRBV10-3	TRBJ1-1	TRBD1	NA	CAMARSPQGTNTEAFF	TGTGCCATGGCCCGCTCTCCACAGGGGACGAACACTGAAGCTTTCTTT
TRBV5-1	TRBJ2-3	TRBD2	NA	CASSLGGHLAGRTDTQYF	TGCGCCAGCAGCTTGGGCGGGCACCTAGCGGGGCGCACAGATACGCAGTATTTT
TRBV18	TRBJ1-4	TRBD1	NA	CASSPQGGEKLFF	TGTGCCAGCTCACCCCAGGGGGGAGAAAAACTGTTTTTT
TRBV9	TRBJ2-3	NA	NA	CASSVVGGDTDTQYF	TGTGCCAGCAGCGTAGTTGGAGGGGATACAGATACGCAGTATTTT
TRBV18	TRBJ2-1	TRBD1	NA	CASSPPGQGGNEQFF	TGTGCCAGCTCACCACCCGGACAGGGGGGCAATGAGCAGTTCTTC
TRBV27	TRBJ2-5	NA	once	CASKDSRGPQETQYF	TGTGCCAGCAAGGACAGTCGGGGGCCCCAAGAGACCCAGTACTTC
TRBV20-1	TRBJ1-5	NA	NA	CSAIEGRFSNQPQHF	TGCAGTGCTATTGAAGGCAGGTTTAGCAATCAGCCCCAGCATTTT
TRBV11-2	TRBJ1-2	NA	NA	CASREPRGNGYTF	TGTGCCAGCCGAGAGCCCAGGGGAAATGGCTACACCTTC
TRBV3-1/TRBV3-2	TRBJ1-6	NA	NA	CASSHNDNSPLHF	TGTGCCAGCAGCCATAACGATAATTCACCCCTCCACTTT
TRBV6-5	TRBJ2-2	NA	NA	CASSYLRNTGELFF	TGTGCCAGCAGTTACCTACGGAACACCGGGGAGCTGTTTTTT
TRBV6-5	TRBJ2-3	NA	NA	CASSYAQGPDTQYF	TGTGCCAGCAGTTACGCTCAAGGGCCAGATACGCAGTATTTT
TRBV19	TRBJ2-7	TRBD1	few	CASSILTGGNNEQYF	TGTGCCAGTAGTATTCTCACAGGGGGAAACAACGAGCAGTACTTC
TRBV5-1	TRBJ2-3	NA	NA	CASSLAARGDTQYF	TGCGCCAGCAGCTTGGCGGCCAGGGGAGATACGCAGTATTTT
TRBV11-1	TRBJ2-1	NA	NA	CASSLARGRSIYNEQFF	TGTGCCAGCAGCTTAGCGAGGGGACGGAGCATCTACAATGAGCAGTTCTTC
TRBV2	TRBJ2-3	NA	NA	CASSDLNLGDTQYF	TGTGCCAGCAGTGACCTTAATCTAGGAGATACGCAGTATTTT
TRBV3-1/TRBV3-2	TRBJ1-2	NA	NA	CASSQAISGFYGYTF	TGTGCCAGCAGCCAAGCTATTTCGGGTTTCTATGGCTACACCTTC
TRBV7-9	TRBJ2-1	NA	NA	CASSISSYNEQFF	TGTGCCAGCTCGATTAGCTCCTACAATGAGCAGTTCTTC
TRBV15	TRBJ1-2	NA	NA	CATSRDGRDYGYTF	TGTGCCACCAGCAGAGATGGGCGGGACTATGGCTACACCTTC
TRBV7-9	TRBJ2-7	NA	few	CASSPAAEQYF	TGTGCCAGCAGCCCCGCTGCTGAGCAGTACTTC
TRBV7-7	TRBJ2-5	NA	NA	CASSLGAPGQETQYF	TGTGCTAGCAGCTTAGGGGCGCCGGGGCAAGAGACCCAGTACTTC
TRBV15	TRBJ1-6	NA	NA	CATSKGGGRDSPLHF	TGTGCCACCAGCAAGGGGGGGGGTCGGGATTCACCCCTCCACTTT
TRBV5-8	TRBJ1-5	NA	NA	CASSLHSFSGGNQPQHF	TGTGCCAGCAGCTTGCACTCTTTCTCGGGTGGCAATCAGCCCCAGCATTTT
TRBV6-4	TRBJ2-3	NA	NA	CASSLTSSFGDTQYF	TGTGCCAGCAGCCTGACTAGTTCCTTTGGGGATACGCAGTATTTT
TRBV5-1	TRBJ1-2	TRBD1	NA	CASSLDRGNYGYTF	TGCGCCAGCAGCCTCGACAGGGGTAACTATGGCTACACCTTC
TRBV15	TRBJ2-3	TRBD2	NA	CATSGLAGASSLGTQYF	TGTGCCACCAGCGGGCTAGCGGGAGCGAGTTCCCTTGGTACGCAGTATTTT
TRBV18	TRBJ2-2	TRBD1	NA	CASSPDRAGTGELFF	TGTGCCAGCTCCCCCGACAGGGCGGGCACCGGGGAGCTGTTTTTT